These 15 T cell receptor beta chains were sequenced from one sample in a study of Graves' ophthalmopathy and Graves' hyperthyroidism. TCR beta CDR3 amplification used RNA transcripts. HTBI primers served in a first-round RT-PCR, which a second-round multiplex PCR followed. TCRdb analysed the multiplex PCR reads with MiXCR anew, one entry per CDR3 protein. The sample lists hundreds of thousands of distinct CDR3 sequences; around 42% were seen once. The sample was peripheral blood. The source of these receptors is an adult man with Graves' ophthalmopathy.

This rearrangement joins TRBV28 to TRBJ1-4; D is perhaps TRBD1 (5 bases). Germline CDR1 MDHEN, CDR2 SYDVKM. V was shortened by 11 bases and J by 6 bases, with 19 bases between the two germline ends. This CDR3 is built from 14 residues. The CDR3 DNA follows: TGTGCCTATTCAGTCGGGGGAGACTATGAAAAACTGTTTTTT. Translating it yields CAYSVGGDYEKLFF.

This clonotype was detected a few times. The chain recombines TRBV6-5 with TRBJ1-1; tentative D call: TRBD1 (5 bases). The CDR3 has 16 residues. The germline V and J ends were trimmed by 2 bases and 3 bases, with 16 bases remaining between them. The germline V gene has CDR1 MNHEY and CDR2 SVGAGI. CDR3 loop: CASSYVGTREDTEAFF. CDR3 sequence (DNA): TGTGCCAGCAGTTACGTAGGGACCAGAGAGGACACTGAAGCTTTCTTT.

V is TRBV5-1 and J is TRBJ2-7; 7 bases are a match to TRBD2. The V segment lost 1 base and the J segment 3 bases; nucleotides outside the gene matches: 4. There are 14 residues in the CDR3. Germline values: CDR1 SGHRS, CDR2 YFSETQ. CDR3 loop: CASSLIAGDYEQYF. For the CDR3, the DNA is TGCGCCAGCAGCTTGATCGCGGGAGACTACGAGCAGTACTTC.

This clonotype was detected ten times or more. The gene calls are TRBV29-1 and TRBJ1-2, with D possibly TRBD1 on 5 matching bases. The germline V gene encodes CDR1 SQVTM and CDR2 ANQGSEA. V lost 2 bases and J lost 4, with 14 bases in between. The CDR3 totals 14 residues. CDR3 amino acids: CSVEYRDLIYGYTF. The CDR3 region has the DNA TGCAGCGTTGAATATCGGGACCTCATCTATGGCTACACCTTC.

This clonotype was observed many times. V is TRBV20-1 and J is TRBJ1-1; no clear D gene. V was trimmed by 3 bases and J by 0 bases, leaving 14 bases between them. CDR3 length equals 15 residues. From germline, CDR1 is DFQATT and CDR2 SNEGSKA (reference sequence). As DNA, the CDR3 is TGCAGTGCTAGCTTGGCAGGATCTATGAACACTGAAGCTTTCTTT. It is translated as CSASLAGSMNTEAFF.

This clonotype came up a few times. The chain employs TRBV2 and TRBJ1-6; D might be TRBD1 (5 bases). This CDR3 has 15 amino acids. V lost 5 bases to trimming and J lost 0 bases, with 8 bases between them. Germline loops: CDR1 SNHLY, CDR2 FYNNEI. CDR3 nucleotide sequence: TGTGCCAGCAGTCCAGGGCTCTCCTATAATTCACCCCTCCACTTT. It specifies CASSPGLSYNSPLHF.

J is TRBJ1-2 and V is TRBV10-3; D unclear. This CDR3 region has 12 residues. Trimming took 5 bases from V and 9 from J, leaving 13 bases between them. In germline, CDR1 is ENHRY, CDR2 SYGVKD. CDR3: CAISPDGDRYTF. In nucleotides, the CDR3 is TGTGCCATCAGTCCAGATGGAGACCGCTACACCTTC.

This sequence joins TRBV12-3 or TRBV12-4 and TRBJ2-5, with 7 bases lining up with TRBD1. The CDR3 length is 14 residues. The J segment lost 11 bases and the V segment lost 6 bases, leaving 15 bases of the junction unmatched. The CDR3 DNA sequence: TGTGCCAGCAGGAGGACAGGAGAGTCCGGGGAGCAGTACTTC. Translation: CASRRTGESGEQYF.

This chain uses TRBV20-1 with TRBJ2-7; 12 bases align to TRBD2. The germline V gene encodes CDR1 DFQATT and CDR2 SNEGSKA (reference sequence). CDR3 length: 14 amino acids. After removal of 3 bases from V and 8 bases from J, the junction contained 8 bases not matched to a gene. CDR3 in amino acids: CSASTLAGGPKQYF. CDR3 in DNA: TGCAGTGCTAGCACTCTAGCGGGAGGGCCAAAGCAGTACTTC.

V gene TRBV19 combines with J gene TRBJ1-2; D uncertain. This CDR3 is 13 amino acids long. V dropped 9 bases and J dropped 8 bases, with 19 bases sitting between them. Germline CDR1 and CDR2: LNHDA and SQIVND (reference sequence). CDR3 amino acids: CASKPQAPGGYTF. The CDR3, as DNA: TGTGCCAGCAAACCCCAGGCACCTGGAGGCTACACCTTC.

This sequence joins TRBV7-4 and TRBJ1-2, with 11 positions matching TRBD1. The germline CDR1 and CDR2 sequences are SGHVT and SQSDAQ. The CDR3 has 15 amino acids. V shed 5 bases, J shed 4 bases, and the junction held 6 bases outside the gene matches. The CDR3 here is CASSGGQGASYGYTF. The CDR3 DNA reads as TGTGCCAGCAGCGGTGGACAGGGGGCTAGCTATGGCTACACCTTC.

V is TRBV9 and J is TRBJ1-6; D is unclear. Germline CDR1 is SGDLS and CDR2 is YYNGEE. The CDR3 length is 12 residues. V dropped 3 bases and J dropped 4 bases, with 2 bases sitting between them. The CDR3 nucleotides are TGTGCCAGCAGCGGATATAATTCACCCCTCCACTTT. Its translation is CASSGYNSPLHF.

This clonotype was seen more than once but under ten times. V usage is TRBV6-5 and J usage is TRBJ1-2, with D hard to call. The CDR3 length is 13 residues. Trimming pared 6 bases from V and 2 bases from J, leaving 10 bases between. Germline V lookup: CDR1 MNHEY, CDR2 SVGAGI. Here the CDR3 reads CASRSPENYGYTF. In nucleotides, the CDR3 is TGTGCCAGCAGGTCGCCGGAGAACTATGGCTACACCTTC.

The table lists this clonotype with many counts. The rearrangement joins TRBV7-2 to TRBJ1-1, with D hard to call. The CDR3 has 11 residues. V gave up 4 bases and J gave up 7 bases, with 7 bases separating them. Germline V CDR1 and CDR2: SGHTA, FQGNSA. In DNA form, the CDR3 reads TGTGCCAGCAGCTCTTACAGTGAAGCTTTCTTT. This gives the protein CASSSYSEAFF.

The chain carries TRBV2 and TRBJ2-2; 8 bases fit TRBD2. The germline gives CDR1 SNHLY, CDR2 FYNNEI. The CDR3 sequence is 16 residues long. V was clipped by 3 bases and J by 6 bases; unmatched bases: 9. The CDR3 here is CASSDSSGAFSGELFF. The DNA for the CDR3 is TGTGCCAGCAGTGACAGTAGCGGGGCCTTTTCCGGGGAGCTGTTTTTT.